This TCR beta chain emerged from a study of beta chain features in type 1 diabetes. Broader study findings: VDJ junctions sequenced from type 1 diabetes patients showed fewer insertions and more deletions.

This CDR3 comprises 16 residues. The ends were cut back, 1 base at V and 0 bases at J, with 10 bases in the middle. Germline CDR1 and CDR2: LGHNA and YNFKEQ. Concerning this clone: Its antigen is unidentified.

The study reverse transcribed the entire isolated RNA, so it sequenced expressed TCRB transcripts. Mean read depth for naive, central memory and regulatory T cell samples was roughly 4 million reads. TCRdb's table, derived via immunoSEQ multiplex PCR, lists solely in-frame clones and lacks some. This table holds 250,000 to 350,000 clones, less than 15% found once. Sequencing was carried out using central memory CD4+ T cells from blood. This receptor was taken from a young man in good health. The chain couples TRBV4-2 to TRBJ1-3, with D unclear. In nucleotides, the CDR3 is TGTGCCAGCAGCCAAGTAGGTCCGACCTCTGGAAACACCATATATTTT. It yields the protein CASSQVGPTSGNTIYF.